This TCR beta chain was profiled in a study of patients and donors after allogeneic stem cell transplantation. TCRdb passed the RT-PCR reads through MiXCR, listing each CDR3 protein once. The sample records approximately 170,000 distinct CDR3 sequences, nearly 25% being singletons. Germline lookup yields CDR1 LGHNA and CDR2 YSLEER. The germline V and J ends were trimmed by 1 base and 2 bases, with 6 bases remaining between them. CDR3 length: 13 residues. This receptor was obtained from a human donor who was either an allogeneic HSCT recipient or a stem cell or donor lymphocyte infusion donor (not recorded which). It is not recorded whose cells these are; they may come from a transplant donor. The V gene is TRBV4-3, the J gene TRBJ2-7; D unclear. Sequencing input: blood, either unsorted or a sorted T cell fraction (not recorded which). The CDR3 reads CASSQAQTYEQYF. DNA for the CDR3: TGCGCCAGCAGCCAAGCCCAGACCTACGAGCAGTACTTC.